The 25 T cell receptor beta chains below all came from one sample that was sequenced in a study of persistence of HIV-infected CD4 T cells. Sequencing used immunoSEQ version 4 in survey mode. Profiling relied on immunoSEQ multiplex PCR, and the TCRdb table lists in-frame clones only, not all of them. The profile shows more than 35,000 clones, roughly 92% of them singletons. For these receptors, no antigen is known. Nonspecific anti-CD3/anti-CD28 bead stimulation represents the broad CD4+ T cell repertoire. Sorting selected CD4+ T cells upregulating both CD40 ligand and CD69. The sample in question was CD4+ T cells sorted from PBMCs after approximately 19-hour stimulation, obtained from a patient who received antiretroviral therapy. The origin of the receptors is an adult man with HIV who was CMV-seropositive.

The V and J genes are TRBV7-3 and TRBJ2-3, with D perhaps matching TRBD1 or TRBD2 (5 bases each). V lost 3 bases and J lost 2, with 9 bases in between. In germline, CDR1 is SGHTA, CDR2 FQGTGA. The CDR3 spans 14 residues. CDR3 bases: TGTGCCAGCAGCTTGGGGCGGGCCACAGATACGCAGTATTTT. This sequence encodes CASSLGRATDTQYF.

The chain couples TRBV6-5 to TRBJ1-5; no firm D call. The V and J ends lost 5 bases and 10 bases respectively, with 12 bases between them. CDR1 MNHEY and CDR2 SVGAGI come from the germline V gene. CDR3 length: 12 residues. CDR3 in amino acids: CASSITGSPQHF. The DNA for the CDR3 is TGTGCCAGCAGTATAACTGGGTCACCCCAGCATTTT.

The chain recombines TRBV28 with TRBJ1-6; TRBD1 might be the D (5 bases). V lost 6 bases to trimming and J lost 0 bases, with 6 bases between them. From germline, CDR1 is MDHEN and CDR2 SYDVKM. This CDR3 is built from 14 residues. In nucleotides, the CDR3 is TGTGCCAGCAGGGACACCTCCTATAATTCACCCCTCCACTTT. Its protein is CASRDTSYNSPLHF.

The chain combines TRBV24-1 with TRBJ1-2; 7 bases fit TRBD1. Trimming cost V 2 bases and J 6 bases; bases outside gene matches: 8. The CDR3 extends over 15 amino acids. From germline, CDR1 is KGHDR and CDR2 SFDVKD. CDR3 loop: CATSDSRRGRDGYTF. The CDR3, as DNA: TGTGCCACCAGTGATTCCCGAAGGGGGCGCGATGGCTACACCTTC.

The chain couples TRBV12-3 or TRBV12-4 to TRBJ2-1; no definite D call. V shed 6 bases and J shed 7 bases, with 7 bases lying between them. This CDR3 contains 11 residues. CDR3 sequence (DNA): TGTGCCAGCAGCCGACGGAATGAGCAGTTCTTC. Translation: CASSRRNEQFF.

V usage is TRBV28 and J usage is TRBJ1-2; D not certain. The CDR3 sequence is 13 residues long. Trimming stripped 3 bases from V and 3 bases from J, with 8 bases between. Germline V lookup: CDR1 MDHEN, CDR2 SYDVKM. The CDR3 here is CASSFVRDYGYTF. CDR3 in DNA: TGTGCCAGCAGTTTCGTTCGGGACTATGGCTACACCTTC.

V gene TRBV6-1 combines with J gene TRBJ1-1; the D gene is possibly TRBD1 (5 bases). The CDR3 runs 14 residues. The germline CDR1 and CDR2 sequences are MNHNS and SASEGT. Trimming shortened V by 3 bases and J by 1 base, and 9 bases separated the two germline ends. The CDR3 spells CASSEGLSNTEAFF. The CDR3 DNA is TGTGCCAGCAGTGAGGGACTGTCGAACACTGAAGCTTTCTTT.

The rearrangement links TRBV5-5 to TRBJ2-7; the D gene is possibly TRBD1 (6 bases). Trimming cost V 3 bases and J 4 bases, with 17 bases left between them. The germline V gene encodes CDR1 SGHKS and CDR2 YYEKEE (reference sequence). This CDR3 has 15 residues. CDR3 bases: TGTGCCAGCAGCTCCTCCCCGGGACAAGGGTACGAGCAGTACTTC. Its protein is CASSSSPGQGYEQYF.

This clone was recorded once. This chain joins TRBV7-2 and TRBJ2-1; 9 positions match TRBD1. Germline V gives CDR1 SGHTA, CDR2 FQGNSA. This CDR3 comprises 15 residues. The junction had 10 bases not matched to a gene; V was cut back by 5 bases and J by 8 bases. The CDR3 here is CASSRRQGGWDEQFF. Written as DNA, the CDR3 is TGTGCCAGCAGCCGTCGACAGGGGGGGTGGGATGAGCAGTTCTTC. Full variable domain (outside the CDR3, taken from reference TRBV7-2 and TRBJ2-1): GAGVSQSPSNKVTEKGKDVELRCDPISGHTALYWYRQSLGQGLEFLIYFQGNSAPDKSGLPSDRFSAERTGGSVSTLTIQRTQQEDSAVYLCASSRRQGGWDEQFFGPGTRLTVL.

In its sample, this clone was seen once. The chain recombines TRBV25-1 with TRBJ2-7; maybe TRBD1 (5 bases). The CDR3 is 13 residues long. The V and J ends lost 5 bases and 2 bases respectively, with 10 bases between them. CDR1 is MGHDK and CDR2 is SYGVNS in the germline V gene. The CDR3 bases are TGTGCCAGCAGTTACGACAGACCCTACGAGCAGTACTTC. Protein: CASSYDRPYEQYF.

The chain is built from TRBV5-1 and TRBJ2-1; D not resolved. Germline lookup yields CDR1 SGHRS and CDR2 YFSETQ. Trimming shortened V by 4 bases and J by 9 bases, and 11 bases separated the two germline ends. The length of the CDR3 is 12 residues. CDR3 sequence (DNA): TGCGCCAGCAGCCTCCCTGGGGTTGAGCAGTTCTTC. It translates to CASSLPGVEQFF.

The chain has TRBV11-2 and TRBJ2-7, with TRBD1 as a possible D gene (5 bases). Germline assignment: CDR1 SGHAT and CDR2 FQNNGV. The CDR3 length is 15 residues. Trimming cost V 1 base and J 2 bases, with 12 bases left between them. CDR3 DNA: TGTGCCAGCAGCTTAGGGGGCCAGGATACCTACGAGCAGTACTTC. Amino acid sequence: CASSLGGQDTYEQYF.

The chain employs TRBV10-3 and TRBJ1-5; D is ambiguous. This CDR3 is 13 amino acids long. In germline, CDR1 is ENHRY, CDR2 SYGVKD. V was shortened by 0 bases and J by 6 bases, with 6 bases between the two germline ends. As DNA, the CDR3 is TGTGCCATCAGTGAGTCACCGAGTCAGCCCCAGCATTTT. Its translation is CAISESPSQPQHF.

The rearrangement links TRBV5-4 to TRBJ2-1; the match to TRBD2 covers 8 bases. V shed 1 base and J 6 bases; nucleotides not matched to a gene: 6. The length of the CDR3 is 15 residues. CDR1 SGHNT and CDR2 YYREEE come from the germline V gene (reference sequence). CDR3 sequence (DNA): TGTGCCAGCAGCTTGCGGGGGGGCTCTTCCAATGAGCAGTTCTTC. Its protein is CASSLRGGSSNEQFF.

The V call is TRBV7-6, the J call TRBJ1-3; 7 positions match TRBD1. The CDR3 is 16 residues long. The V segment lost 5 bases and the J segment 0 bases; nucleotides outside the gene matches: 7. Germline assignment: CDR1 SGHVS and CDR2 FNYEAQ. The CDR3 loop is CASSPRQGDSGNTIYF. As DNA, the CDR3 is TGTGCCAGCAGCCCCCGACAGGGAGACTCTGGAAACACCATATATTTT.

The DNA of the CDR3 is TGTGCCAGCAGCTTAGTTAGGGGGCTGTGGGAGCAGTACTTC. It specifies CASSLVRGLWEQYF. V and J are TRBV7-2 and TRBJ2-7; 7 nucleotides agree with TRBD1. V dropped 1 base and J dropped 7; count of bases not matched to a gene: 7. The CDR3 consists of 14 residues. Germline CDR1 is SGHTA and CDR2 is FQGNSA.

The chain joins TRBV28 to TRBJ1-5; no clear D. V lost 7 bases and J lost 2, with 12 bases in between. This CDR3 spans 14 amino acids. Germline CDR1 reads MDHEN; CDR2 reads SYDVKM. The CDR3 reads CASTLSGGNQPQHF. The CDR3 DNA is TGTGCCAGCACACTCTCAGGCGGCAATCAGCCCCAGCATTTT.

This clone was seen once. The chain combines TRBV7-9 with TRBJ2-2; weak D call: TRBD2 (7 bases). The V end lost 0 bases, the J end lost 7 bases, and 12 bases lay between the germline ends. Germline V lookup: CDR1 SEHNR, CDR2 FQNEAQ (reference sequence). The CDR3 has 15 residues. CDR3 sequence: CASSLAGGPSGELFF. The CDR3 DNA is TGTGCCAGCAGCTTAGCGGGGGGGCCGAGCGGGGAGCTGTTTTTT. The full variable domain, rest sourced from reference TRBV7-9 and TRBJ2-2, is DTGVSQNPRHKITKRGQNVTFRCDPISEHNRLYWYRQTLGQGPEFLTYFQNEAQLEKSRLLSDRFSAERPKGSFSTLEIQRTEQGDSAMYLCASSLAGGPSGELFFGEGSRLTVL.

V usage is TRBV18 and J usage is TRBJ2-7, with 8 bases fitting TRBD1. Germline V gene data show CDR1 as KGHSH and CDR2 as LQKENI. Trimming took 1 base from V and 6 from J; bases not matched to a gene: 11. CDR3 length equals 16 residues. The CDR3 DNA reads as TGTGCCAGCTCACCACTGGCACAGGGGGACTTCGGCGAGCAGTACTTC. It translates to CASSPLAQGDFGEQYF.

The chain has TRBV27 and TRBJ2-1, with D tentatively TRBD1 or TRBD2 (6 bases each). CDR1 and CDR2 (germline): MNHEY, SMNVEV (reference sequence). Deletions cut 1 base from V and 5 bases from J, with 18 bases between. The CDR3 extends over 17 amino acids. Written as DNA, the CDR3 is TGTGCCAGCAGTTTATGGGGCTTATGGGGGGACAACAATGAGCAGTTCTTC. Its translation is CASSLWGLWGDNNEQFF.

The rearrangement uses TRBV2 and TRBJ1-4; 7 nucleotides agree with TRBD1. Germline-derived CDR1 and CDR2 are SNHLY and FYNNEI. V lost 4 bases to trimming and J lost 7 bases; unmatched junction nucleotides: 6. This CDR3 has 14 residues. The CDR3 DNA reads as TGTGCCAGCAGTGGGGACAGCAAGTCTGAAAAACTGTTTTTT. This codes for CASSGDSKSEKLFF.

This chain links TRBV6-1 with TRBJ1-5; 7 nucleotides agree with TRBD1. This CDR3 comprises 13 residues. V dropped 6 bases and J dropped 7; count of bases not matched to a gene: 6. The germline CDR1 and CDR2 sequences are MNHNS and SASEGT. CDR3: CASSSGTAQPQHF. CDR3 nucleotides: TGTGCCAGCAGCTCCGGGACAGCCCAGCCCCAGCATTTT.

The chain combines TRBV7-7 with TRBJ1-2, with D possibly matching TRBD1 (5 bases). The CDR3 totals 15 residues. Trimming removed 5 bases from V and 7 bases from J, with 20 bases in between. Germline V gives CDR1 SSHAT, CDR2 FNYEAQ (reference sequence). CDR3 in amino acids: CASSPDSQPGGGYTF. CDR3 in DNA: TGTGCCAGCAGCCCTGACAGTCAACCCGGGGGTGGCTACACCTTC.

The chain has TRBV6-5 and TRBJ2-3; D assignment may be TRBD1 or TRBD2 (6 bases each). Germline V gene sequence: CDR1 MNHEY, CDR2 SVGAGI. CDR3 length: 14 amino acids. V was clipped by 8 bases and J by 0 bases, with 12 bases between them. CDR3 in DNA: TGTGCCAGCCGCCGGGGGCCTAGCACAGATACGCAGTATTTT. Translation gives CASRRGPSTDTQYF.

This clone was detected once. This sequence joins TRBV7-9 and TRBJ2-2, with 8 bases matching TRBD1. Losses at the gene ends were 5 bases for V and 4 bases for J; bases not matched to a gene: 9. This CDR3 spans 16 amino acids. Germline values: CDR1 SEHNR, CDR2 FQNEAQ (reference sequence). In DNA form, the CDR3 reads TGTGCCAGCAGCCCGATGCGGACAGGGCCCACCGGGGAGCTGTTTTTT. Its translation is CASSPMRTGPTGELFF.